The 22 T cell receptor beta chains listed next were all sequenced from one sample in a study of graft-versus-host responses after intestinal transplantation. The table came from immunoSEQ multiplex PCR; TCRdb's copy has only in-frame clones and leaves some out. The table records around 37,000 clones, around four fifths of them present only once. Specimen: PBMCs, collected 1070 days after transplant. The receptors derive from a human patient who received an intestinal transplant, so some T cells may come from the graft donor.

In this sample, this clone turned up once. The J gene is TRBJ2-5, the V gene TRBV15; D is undetermined. Judging by the DNA end, TRBJ2-7 fits better; the J call may be wrong. The CDR3 has 17 amino acids. Germline values: CDR1 LNHNV, CDR2 YYDKDF (reference sequence). CDR3 bases: TGTGCCACCAGCAGAGCTAGAAACGGTTGGGAATTTACCGAGCAGTACTTC. Amino acid sequence: CATSRARNGWEFTEQYF.

The rearrangement links TRBV7-8 to TRBJ2-7; 12 bases map to TRBD2. Germline assignment: CDR1 SGHVS and CDR2 FQNEAQ. J lost 6 bases, V lost 1 base, and 7 bases had no gene match. There are 16 residues in the CDR3. CDR3 DNA: TGTGCCAGCAGCTTAGGAGCTAGCGGGGGGGCTGGCGAGCAGTACTTC. Its translation is CASSLGASGGAGEQYF.

This clone has just a few counts. The chain employs TRBV7-6 and TRBJ2-7; D might be TRBD2 (6 bases). The germline V and J ends were trimmed by 3 bases and 1 base, with 10 bases remaining between them. This CDR3 has 14 residues. Germline assignment: CDR1 SGHVS and CDR2 FNYEAQ. CDR3 sequence: CASSLAGTSYEQYF. For the CDR3, the DNA is TGTGCCAGCAGCTTGGCCGGGACTTCCTACGAGCAGTACTTC.

Here the CDR3 DNA reads TGCGCCAGCAGCTTGGGGGACACTTTCGAGTACTTC. Protein: CASSLGDTFEYF. The chain recombines TRBV5-1 with TRBJ2-7, with D maybe TRBD1 (6 bases). Trimming took 0 bases from V and 11 from J, leaving 12 bases between them. The CDR3 is made up of 12 amino acids. Germline V gene lookup returns CDR1 SGHRS and CDR2 YFSETQ.

By share, this clone counts as medium-sized (0.01 to 0.1%). The chain couples TRBV7-2 to TRBJ1-6; TRBD1 might be the D (5 bases). V was pared by 2 bases and J by 8 bases, with 10 bases between. Germline V gene sequence: CDR1 SGHTA, CDR2 FQGNSA. The CDR3 extends over 14 amino acids. CDR3 sequence: CASSLQGADSPLHF. DNA of the CDR3: TGTGCCAGCAGCTTACAGGGAGCTGATTCACCCCTCCACTTT.

This sequence joins TRBV6-5 and TRBJ1-3; D uncertain. CDR1 is MNHEY and CDR2 is SVGAGI in the germline V gene. The CDR3 totals 14 residues. The V and J ends lost 2 bases and 1 base respectively, with 6 bases between them. CDR3 region: CASSYSRSGNTIYF. The CDR3 DNA follows: TGTGCCAGCAGTTACAGTCGGTCTGGAAACACCATATATTTT.

The chain couples TRBV6-5 to TRBJ2-7, with D perhaps being TRBD1 or TRBD2 (5 bases each). V was clipped by 5 bases and J by 4 bases, with 12 bases between them. The CDR3 loop spans 13 amino acids. Germline V gives CDR1 MNHEY, CDR2 SVGAGI. In nucleotides, the CDR3 is TGTGCCAGCAGTCGTGGGGGTAATTACGAGCAGTACTTC. This gives the protein CASSRGGNYEQYF.

V gene TRBV6-6 combines with J gene TRBJ2-1, with 9 bases that match TRBD1. There are 15 residues in the CDR3. The ends lost 6 bases at V and 0 bases at J; junction bases unmatched: 3. Germline-derived CDR1 and CDR2 are MNHNY and SVGAGI (reference sequence). The CDR3 loop reads CASRLGQGSYNEQFF. The CDR3 nucleotides are TGTGCCAGCAGACTGGGACAGGGCTCCTACAATGAGCAGTTCTTC.

V gene TRBV28 combines with J gene TRBJ1-4; perhaps TRBD1 as D (6 bases). Germline values: CDR1 MDHEN, CDR2 SYDVKM. Trimming took 1 base from V and 8 from J, leaving 17 bases between them. The CDR3 sequence is 16 residues long. The CDR3 DNA reads TGTGCCAGCAGTTTATCCTATTCGGGGGCGGCGGAAAAACTGTTTTTT. Its protein product is CASSLSYSGAAEKLFF.

The chain employs TRBV19 and TRBJ1-1; no clear D gene. CDR3 size: 16 residues. V dropped 3 bases and J dropped 4 bases, with 18 bases sitting between them. The germline V gene has CDR1 LNHDA and CDR2 SQIVND (reference sequence). CDR3 residues: CASSIGGQSISTEAFF. CDR3 bases: TGTGCCAGTAGTATTGGCGGGCAGTCTATTAGCACTGAAGCTTTCTTT.

The chain recombines TRBV6-1 with TRBJ2-5; no clear D. Trimming removed 5 bases from V and 4 bases from J, with 5 bases in between. The CDR3 extends over 11 amino acids. Germline CDR1 and CDR2: MNHNS and SASEGT. The CDR3 nucleotides read TGTGCCAGCAGTTCCCGAGAGACCCAGTACTTC. Protein product: CASSSRETQYF.

The chain combines TRBV4-1 with TRBJ2-7; D is possibly TRBD1 (5 bases). The germline V gene encodes CDR1 MGHRA and CDR2 YSYEKL. CDR3 length equals 15 residues. Trimming removed 0 bases at V and 4 bases at J, with 13 bases between. Written as DNA, the CDR3 is TGCGCCAGCAGCCAAGAAACAGGTCCCCCGTACGAGCAGTACTTC. Its translation: CASSQETGPPYEQYF.

The rearrangement uses TRBV7-9 and TRBJ1-1; D is ambiguous. Trimming stripped 0 bases from V and 11 bases from J, with 13 bases between. Germline CDR1 reads SEHNR; CDR2 reads FQNEAQ (reference sequence). CDR3 length equals 13 residues. CDR3 sequence: CASSLAGWGEAFF. The CDR3 DNA follows: TGTGCCAGCAGCTTAGCGGGGTGGGGAGAGGCTTTCTTT.

This sequence joins TRBV19 and TRBJ2-7; D unresolved. Per germline, CDR1 LNHDA and CDR2 SQIVND (reference sequence). This CDR3 contains 16 residues. Trimming removed 6 bases at V and 4 bases at J, with 22 bases between. In DNA form, the CDR3 reads TGTGCCAGTAGCCCTAAGGGTGGGCCGAATATTTACGAGCAGTACTTC. Translated: CASSPKGGPNIYEQYF.

This rearrangement joins TRBV2 to TRBJ2-1, with D possibly being TRBD2 (6 bases). The CDR3 is made up of 13 amino acids. Trimming pared 0 bases from V and 8 bases from J, leaving 8 bases between. Germline loops: CDR1 SNHLY, CDR2 FYNNEI. The chain's CDR3 is CASSEARGDEQFF. In nucleotides, the CDR3 is TGTGCCAGCAGTGAAGCGCGGGGTGATGAGCAGTTCTTC.

The chain employs TRBV10-3 and TRBJ2-1; 9 bases are shared with TRBD1. Germline lookup yields CDR1 ENHRY and CDR2 SYGVKD. The V gene end was trimmed by 9 bases and the J gene end by 5 bases; junction bases not matched to a gene: 5. The length of the CDR3 is 13 residues. The CDR3, as DNA: TGTGCCATACAGGGGGCGGCCGACAATGAGCAGTTCTTC. It is translated as CAIQGAADNEQFF.

This clone has only one observation. V and J are TRBV10-2 and TRBJ1-6; no definite D call. Germline V CDR1 and CDR2: WSHSY, SAAADI. This CDR3 has 12 residues. The ends were cut back, 9 bases at V and 9 bases at J, with 12 bases in the middle. In DNA form, the CDR3 reads TGCGCCAGTTGCCTTCGAGGTTCACCCCTCCACTTT. Its protein product is CASCLRGSPLHF.

This chain uses TRBV6-1 with TRBJ1-1, with D unresolved. This CDR3 contains 12 residues. V lost 7 bases, J lost 3 bases, and 9 bases lay in between. In germline, CDR1 is MNHNS, CDR2 SASEGT. CDR3 in DNA: TGTGCCAGCAAAGGGAAGGACACTGAAGCTTTCTTT. As protein: CASKGKDTEAFF.

The chain uses TRBV7-9 and TRBJ2-7; D is unresolved. V shed 4 bases and J shed 6 bases, with 7 bases lying between them. The V gene's germline CDR1 is SEHNR and CDR2 FQNEAQ (reference sequence). The CDR3 is 11 amino acids. CDR3 DNA: TGTGCCAGCAGCTCGGACGGCGAGCAGTACTTC. Translating gives CASSSDGEQYF.

This clone was detected a few times. A much larger clone sits a single nucleotide away, making a read error possible. The sample carries other DNA sequences with the same CDR3. The chain joins TRBV5-4 to TRBJ2-7; D remains unclear. The ends were cut back, 0 bases at V and 1 base at J, with 5 bases in the middle. Germline loops: CDR1 SGHNT, CDR2 YYREEE (reference sequence). The CDR3 totals 13 residues. The chain's CDR3 is CASSLDRSYEQYF. For the CDR3, the DNA is TGTGCCAGCAGCTTGGACAGATCCTACGAGCAGTACTTC.

The chain combines TRBV5-4 with TRBJ1-4, with unresolved D. V was cut by 3 bases and J by 8 bases, with 20 bases left in between. This CDR3 spans 16 amino acids. Germline V gives CDR1 SGHNT, CDR2 YYREEE (reference sequence). CDR3 coding DNA: TGTGCCAGCAGCTCACGGGAGGGAAAAGGCCAGGAAAAACTGTTTTTT. It encodes CASSSREGKGQEKLFF.

This clone was observed once. The chain carries TRBV19 and TRBJ2-5, with D possibly TRBD2 on 6 matching bases. The CDR3 sequence is 15 residues long. V was trimmed by 7 bases and J by 5 bases, leaving 20 bases between them. Germline CDR1 reads LNHDA; CDR2 reads SQIVND (reference sequence). The CDR3 DNA reads as TGTGCCAGTACTCGCCTGGGCGGGGCTGGGGAGACCCAGTACTTC. Protein: CASTRLGGAGETQYF.